These T cell receptor beta chains were read from a single sample in a study of cytomegalovirus exposure and HLA in healthy donors. Produced via immunoSEQ multiplex PCR; TCRdb's table is partial and in-frame only. This sample's clone table lists roughly 75,000 clones. The sequenced sample was PBMCs. These receptors came from a man aged 40-49 years in good health and CMV-seronegative. The CDR3 runs from the conserved cysteine through the conserved F or W. D genes are given only for firm matches.

d_gene | j_gene | v_gene | CDR3aa | CDR3nt
TRBD1 | TRBJ2-7 | TRBV7-9 | CASSPRGTGGAGEQYF | TGTGCCAGCAGCCCCAGAGGGACAGGGGGCGCGGGTGAGCAGTACTTC
TRBD1 | TRBJ1-2 | TRBV2 | CASRGQGEGYTF | TGTGCCAGCAGGGGACAGGGTGAGGGCTACACCTTC
- | TRBJ1-4 | TRBV28 | CASSLSGLPTNEKLFF | TGTGCCAGCAGTTTATCGGGATTGCCAACTAATGAAAAACTGTTTTTT
TRBD1 | TRBJ1-2 | TRBV5-4 | CASSLAGGGYGYTF | TGTGCCAGCAGCTTGGCAGGGGGCGGCTATGGCTACACCTTC
- | TRBJ1-1 | TRBV4-3 | CASSQQGPTEAFF | TGCGCCAGCAGCCAACAGGGGCCCACTGAAGCTTTCTTT
- | TRBJ1-1 | TRBV5-1 | CASSSAGLQVPEAFF | TGCGCCAGCAGCTCCGCCGGTTTACAGGTGCCTGAAGCTTTCTTT
TRBD1 | TRBJ1-1 | TRBV6-4 | CASNDGQGRAEAFF | TGTGCCAGCAACGACGGACAGGGTCGGGCTGAAGCTTTCTTT
TRBD1 | TRBJ1-2 | TRBV20-1 | CSAPGGDGYTF | TGCAGTGCTCCAGGGGGAGATGGCTACACCTTC
- | TRBJ1-5 | TRBV30 | CAAHPGGLSNQPQHF | TGTGCCGCCCACCCTGGGGGGTTGAGCAATCAGCCCCAGCATTTT
TRBD1 | TRBJ2-2 | TRBV7-2 | CASSPRGRMTGELFF | TGTGCCAGCAGCCCCAGGGGGCGAATGACCGGGGAGCTGTTTTTT
TRBD2 | TRBJ2-3 | TRBV4-1 | CASSSGGGGDTQYF | TGCGCCAGCTCTAGCGGGGGAGGGGGAGATACGCAGTATTTT
TRBD2 | TRBJ2-6 | TRBV28 | CASSISSGRPAGANVLTF | TGTGCCAGCAGTATTTCTAGCGGGAGGCCGGCTGGGGCCAACGTCCTGACTTTC
- | TRBJ2-7 | TRBV27 | CASSLSVYEAGEQYF | TGTGCCAGCAGTTTATCAGTTTATGAGGCCGGCGAGCAGTACTTC
TRBD1 | TRBJ1-1 | TRBV7-8 | CASSLAGLQGAWSTEAFF | TGTGCCAGCAGCTTAGCGGGACTTCAGGGGGCCTGGAGCACTGAAGCTTTCTTT
TRBD1 | TRBJ1-4 | TRBV6-6 | CASSEGQATNEKLFF | TGTGCCAGCAGTGAGGGACAGGCAACTAATGAAAAACTGTTTTTT
TRBD1 | TRBJ2-2 | TRBV10-3 | CAIGDRAKNTGELFF | TGTGCCATAGGCGACAGGGCGAAGAACACCGGGGAGCTGTTTTTT
- | TRBJ2-1 | TRBV29-1 | CSVGATPYNEQFF | TGCAGCGTTGGCGCTACCCCTTACAATGAGCAGTTCTTC
TRBD1 | TRBJ1-6 | TRBV4-1 | CASSPSRQGNNSPLHF | TGCGCCAGCAGCCCCAGCCGACAGGGAAATAATTCACCCCTCCACTTT
TRBD2 | TRBJ2-7 | TRBV29-1 | CSVGHSLAGGGEQYF | TGCAGCGTTGGGCACTCCCTCGCGGGAGGAGGTGAGCAGTACTTC
TRBD1 | TRBJ1-1 | TRBV14 | CASSQVLTGVEAFF | TGTGCCAGCAGCCAAGTATTAACAGGGGTTGAAGCTTTCTTT
- | TRBJ2-5 | TRBV7-6 | CASSLAGGLVGETQYF | TGTGCCAGCAGCTTAGCGGGCGGGCTTGTTGGTGAGACCCAGTACTTC
TRBD1 | TRBJ1-1 | TRBV10-3 | CAISDRALNTEAFF | TGTGCCATCAGCGACAGGGCCCTGAACACTGAAGCTTTCTTT
TRBD1 | TRBJ2-2 | TRBV29-1 | CSVAGGNTGELFF | TGCAGCGTTGCAGGGGGCAACACCGGGGAGCTGTTTTTT
TRBD2 | TRBJ2-2 | TRBV7-2 | CASSRSRRLAGGTTGELFF | TGTGCCAGCAGCCGCAGCCGGCGACTAGCGGGGGGGACCACCGGGGAGCTGTTTTTT
TRBD1 | TRBJ1-6 | TRBV6-1 | CASSETPGQNSPLHF | TGTGCCAGCAGTGAAACACCGGGACAGAATTCACCCCTCCACTTT
TRBD1 | TRBJ2-7 | TRBV4-3 | CASSQDQGQGAEEQYF | TGCGCCAGCAGCCAAGATCAGGGACAGGGGGCGGAGGAGCAGTACTTC
TRBD2 | TRBJ2-3 | TRBV27 | CASSYAGLAGGPCTDTQYF | TGTGCCAGCAGTTACGCCGGGCTAGCGGGGGGGCCGTGCACAGATACGCAGTATTTT